Below are 30 T cell receptor beta chains sequenced from a single sample in a study of shared clonotypes between healthy human individuals (dated by TCRdb to about 2020). Library generation was performed with the immunoSEQ multiplex PCR assay. TCRdb carries this immuneACCESS record with in-frame sequences only. Its versions omit some clonotypes, under half of them owing to an unresolved V gene in the studies checked, with the rest unexplained. In this sample the table shows 150,000 to 200,000 clones, 60% to 75% of which occur a single time. The ten largest make up over 9.5% of the sample. The sequenced material came from memory CD4+ T cells sorted from blood. In light of the paper, this sample's cell subset or site label describes: CD45RA-negative fraction. The receptor set was obtained from a man aged 25-40 years in good health.

There are a few counts of this clone. The chain uses TRBV4-1 and TRBJ1-1, with 7 bases that match TRBD1. Per germline, CDR1 MGHRA and CDR2 YSYEKL. The J segment lost 3 bases and the V segment lost 3 bases, leaving 7 bases of the junction unmatched. CDR3 length equals 15 residues. The CDR3 spells CASSQNRGGDTEAFF. In DNA form, the CDR3 reads TGCGCCAGCAGCCAGAACAGGGGTGGGGACACTGAAGCTTTCTTT.

The V call is TRBV29-1, the J call TRBJ2-7, with 10 bases fitting TRBD2. The germline V gene has CDR1 SQVTM and CDR2 ANQGSEA. The CDR3 runs 13 residues. With V trimmed by 5 bases and J by 7 bases, 8 bases remained unmatched. The CDR3 bases are TGCAGCGTTCCAGCGGGAGGGCCTGGAGAGCAGTACTTC. Encoded protein: CSVPAGGPGEQYF.

The genes are TRBV9 and TRBJ2-1, with D tentatively TRBD2 (6 bases). There are 15 residues in the CDR3. Between the trimmed V and J ends, which lost 0 bases and 0 bases, there was a span of 7 bases. The germline gives CDR1 SGDLS, CDR2 YYNGEE. Here the CDR3 reads CASSVVAVSYNEQFF. For the CDR3, the DNA is TGTGCCAGCAGCGTAGTAGCGGTCTCCTACAATGAGCAGTTCTTC. Supplemented by reference TRBV9 and TRBJ2-1, the full variable domain reads DSGVTQTPKHLITATGQRVTLRCSPRSGDLSVYWYQQSLDQGLQFLIQYYNGEERAKGNILERFSAQQFPDLHSELNLSSLELGDSALYFCASSVVAVSYNEQFFGPGTRLTVL.

V and J are TRBV30 and TRBJ2-7; no clear D. Trimming removed 1 base from V and 7 bases from J, with 14 bases in between. The CDR3 is 13 residues long. Germline CDR1 is GTSNPN and CDR2 is SVGIG (reference sequence). CDR3 region: CAWSGSALWEQYF. CDR3 nucleotide sequence: TGTGCCTGGAGTGGTTCCGCGCTCTGGGAGCAGTACTTC.

The chain links TRBV5-8 to TRBJ2-1; tentatively, D is TRBD1 or TRBD2 (5 bases each). The V gene lost 0 bases and the J gene lost 6 bases, with 13 bases spanning the gap. The CDR3 has 15 residues. Looked up from germline, CDR1 is SGHTS and CDR2 is YDEGEE. The CDR3 spells CASSLVGRSGNEQFF. The CDR3 coding sequence is TGTGCCAGCAGCTTGGTGGGACGATCGGGCAATGAGCAGTTCTTC.

This sequence joins TRBV7-2 and TRBJ2-2; 9 nucleotides line up with TRBD2. The CDR3 consists of 16 residues. The junction had 8 bases not matched to a gene; V was cut back by 5 bases and J by 4 bases. Germline V gene sequence: CDR1 SGHTA, CDR2 FQGNSA. The CDR3 loop is CASSNSGRSGTGELFF. The CDR3 DNA is TGTGCCAGCAGCAATAGCGGGAGATCTGGCACCGGGGAGCTGTTTTTT.

This clone was counted between two and nine times. The chain is built from TRBV28 and TRBJ1-5; D perhaps matches TRBD1 (5 bases). The germline V gene has CDR1 MDHEN and CDR2 SYDVKM. The V end lost 1 base, the J end lost 7 bases, and 5 bases lay between the germline ends. The CDR3 loop spans 12 amino acids. CDR3 protein: CASSLYRQPQHF. CDR3 nucleotide sequence: TGTGCCAGCAGTTTATACAGGCAGCCCCAGCATTTT.

This chain links TRBV7-2 with TRBJ2-7, with 7 bases matching TRBD2. In germline, CDR1 is SGHTA, CDR2 FQGNSA. The CDR3 loop spans 13 amino acids. The ends lost 2 bases at V and 3 bases at J; junction bases unmatched: 1. The CDR3 DNA reads as TGTGCCAGCAGCTTACGGACTAGCTACGAGCAGTACTTC. Translating it yields CASSLRTSYEQYF.

The chain carries TRBV5-1 and TRBJ2-3; the match to TRBD2 covers 8 bases. CDR1 and CDR2 (germline): SGHRS, YFSETQ. CDR3 length equals 15 residues. The J segment lost 0 bases and the V segment lost 2 bases, leaving 2 bases of the junction unmatched. Here the CDR3 DNA reads TGCGCCAGCAGCTTTCCTAGCGGGAGCACAGATACGCAGTATTTT. Translation: CASSFPSGSTDTQYF.

The V and J genes are TRBV5-1 and TRBJ1-4; D not certain. This CDR3 region has 14 residues. Germline V gene lookup returns CDR1 SGHRS and CDR2 YFSETQ. With 0 bases removed from V and 7 bases from J, the gap between germline ends came to 10 bases. The CDR3 nucleotides read TGCGCCAGCAGCTTGGAAGGTTTTGGTGAAAAACTGTTTTTT. Amino acid sequence: CASSLEGFGEKLFF. The full variable domain, completed using reference TRBV5-1 and TRBJ1-4, is KAGVTQTPRYLIKTRGQQVTLSCSPISGHRSVSWYQQTPGQGLQFLFEYFSETQRNKGNFPGRFSGRQFSNSRSEMNVSTLELGDSALYLCASSLEGFGEKLFFGSGTQLSVL.

The rearrangement joins TRBV10-3 to TRBJ1-2, with D maybe TRBD1 (6 bases). This CDR3 region has 14 residues. From germline, CDR1 is ENHRY and CDR2 SYGVKD. V shed 10 bases and J shed 3 bases, with 18 bases lying between them. CDR3 coding DNA: TGTGCCACCCAGCGAGGGGGGTTTGACTATGGCTACACCTTC. Translating it yields CATQRGGFDYGYTF.

This chain links TRBV5-1 with TRBJ1-3, with D unclear. This CDR3 is 14 amino acids long. V was trimmed by 3 bases and J by 0 bases, leaving 7 bases between them. Per germline, CDR1 SGHRS and CDR2 YFSETQ. Here the CDR3 reads CASSSEYSGNTIYF. The CDR3 DNA is TGCGCCAGCAGCTCAGAATACTCTGGAAACACCATATATTTT.

This clone was picked up many times. The chain joins TRBV19 to TRBJ1-2; D is unclear. This CDR3 has 13 residues. Germline CDR1 is LNHDA and CDR2 is SQIVND (reference sequence). Trimming removed 2 bases at V and 4 bases at J, with 8 bases between. The CDR3 loop is CASSIQQSYGYTF. The CDR3 region has the DNA TGTGCCAGTAGTATACAGCAATCCTATGGCTACACCTTC.

The chain employs TRBV11-2 and TRBJ2-5; D is unresolved. This CDR3 is 12 amino acids long. Trimming pared 0 bases from V and 5 bases from J, leaving 4 bases between. The V gene's germline CDR1 is SGHAT and CDR2 FQNNGV. CDR3: CASSLDTETQYF. The CDR3 coding sequence is TGTGCCAGCAGCTTAGACACGGAGACCCAGTACTTC.

The gene calls are TRBV7-9 and TRBJ2-2, with D unclear. The CDR3 is 13 amino acids. Looked up from germline, CDR1 is SEHNR and CDR2 is FQNEAQ (reference sequence). V was pared by 10 bases and J by 1 base, with 10 bases between. The CDR3 loop reads CAIQARNTGELFF. CDR3 DNA: TGTGCCATCCAGGCAAGGAACACCGGGGAGCTGTTTTTT.

The V gene is TRBV7-2, the J gene TRBJ1-2; D not resolved. Trimming removed 4 bases from V and 1 base from J, with 13 bases in between. The CDR3 totals 15 residues. CDR1 is SGHTA, CDR2 FQGNSA, per germline. The CDR3 nucleotides are TGTGCCAGCAGCTCATTCGCCGACTTTAACTATGGCTACACCTTC. Residues: CASSSFADFNYGYTF.

This clone has a handful of counts. The chain carries TRBV6-1 and TRBJ1-4; no clear D. Per the germline V gene, CDR1 is MNHNS and CDR2 is SASEGT. Trimming took off 6 bases at V and 11 bases at J, with 10 bases between the two ends. The length of the CDR3 is 11 residues. For the CDR3, the DNA is TGTGCCAGCAGCTCCCCCGGGAAACTGTTTTTT. This sequence encodes CASSSPGKLFF.

The chain couples TRBV7-8 to TRBJ2-1; the D is unclear. V was clipped by 1 base and J by 9 bases, with 7 bases between them. There are 12 residues in the CDR3. Germline-derived CDR1 and CDR2 are SGHVS and FQNEAQ. This CDR3 reads CASSLVVIEQFF. DNA of the CDR3: TGTGCCAGCAGCTTAGTAGTAATTGAGCAGTTCTTC.

This clone was detected only once. The chain employs TRBV5-1 and TRBJ1-1; D gene uncertain. Germline CDR1 and CDR2: SGHRS and YFSETQ. This CDR3 spans 13 amino acids. Trimming cost V 2 bases and J 3 bases, with 8 bases left between them. The CDR3, as DNA: TGCGCCAGCAGCTTCCGGACGGACACTGAAGCTTTCTTT. It codes for CASSFRTDTEAFF.

The rearrangement uses TRBV9 and TRBJ2-7; TRBD1 matches 7 bases. After removal of 2 bases from V and 5 bases from J, the junction contained 4 bases not matched to a gene. Per the germline V gene, CDR1 is SGDLS and CDR2 is YYNGEE. CDR3 length equals 13 residues. Written as DNA, the CDR3 is TGTGCCAGCAGCGTTACAGGGGTTGACGAGCAGTACTTC. This gives the protein CASSVTGVDEQYF.

The chain joins TRBV5-6 to TRBJ2-7; D call uncertain. CDR1 and CDR2 (germline): SGHDT, YYEEEE. The V end lost 2 bases, the J end lost 0 bases, and 15 bases lay between the germline ends. This CDR3 is 16 amino acids long. CDR3 DNA sequence: TGTGCCAGCAGCTTTCTACCCACGAGAAGCTCCTACGAGCAGTACTTC. Protein: CASSFLPTRSSYEQYF.

This clone was picked up many times. This chain uses TRBV5-1 with TRBJ1-1; tentatively, D is TRBD1 (5 bases). The germline V gene encodes CDR1 SGHRS and CDR2 YFSETQ. Trimming shortened V by 0 bases and J by 3 bases, and 12 bases separated the two germline ends. The CDR3 loop spans 15 amino acids. The CDR3 DNA reads TGCGCCAGCAGCTTGGCGATAGGGGCCGACACTGAAGCTTTCTTT. Protein sequence: CASSLAIGADTEAFF.

This clone occurred a few times. The chain links TRBV2 to TRBJ1-1; no clear D. Germline V gene data show CDR1 as SNHLY and CDR2 as FYNNEI. This CDR3 is 13 amino acids long. V was pared by 1 base and J by 0 bases, with 3 bases between. CDR3 sequence (DNA): TGTGCCAGCAGTGAAGAGGTGAACACTGAAGCTTTCTTT. Protein product: CASSEEVNTEAFF.

The genes are TRBV5-1 and TRBJ2-5, with 9 bases that match TRBD1. Trimming took 3 bases from V and 5 from J; bases not matched to a gene: 8. Germline V lookup: CDR1 SGHRS, CDR2 YFSETQ. This CDR3 spans 15 amino acids. As DNA, the CDR3 is TGCGCCAGCAGCTCCGGGACAGGGATGGCTGAGACCCAGTACTTC. Translating it yields CASSSGTGMAETQYF.

J is TRBJ2-1 and V is TRBV30; 9 bases match TRBD2. Germline V gene sequence: CDR1 GTSNPN, CDR2 SVGIG (reference sequence). Losses at the gene ends were 2 bases for V and 7 bases for J; bases not matched to a gene: 15. The CDR3 runs to 17 residues. Here the CDR3 reads CAWSPLHLAGVANEQFF. The CDR3 bases are TGTGCCTGGAGTCCGCTCCATTTAGCGGGAGTAGCGAATGAGCAGTTCTTC.

This clone has just a few counts. The chain has TRBV30 and TRBJ2-7; 7 bases are shared with TRBD2. CDR3 size: 10 residues. CDR1 and CDR2 from the germline V gene are GTSNPN and SVGIG (reference sequence). In nucleotides, the CDR3 is TGTTCCGCGGGAGTCTACGAGCAGTACTTC. Translation: CSAGVYEQYF.

The chain employs TRBV19 and TRBJ1-3; D call uncertain. The length of the CDR3 is 15 residues. V gave up 5 bases and J gave up 0 bases, with 11 bases separating them. From germline, CDR1 is LNHDA and CDR2 SQIVND (reference sequence). The CDR3 reads CASSLPFSSGNTIYF. The CDR3 DNA sequence: TGTGCCAGTAGTCTTCCCTTTTCCTCTGGAAACACCATATATTTT.

Turning to this clone: This sample also contains other DNA sequences that code for the same CDR3. This chain joins TRBV14 and TRBJ2-2; TRBD2 matches at 9 bases. V shed 4 bases, J shed 1 base, and the junction held 4 bases outside the gene matches. Germline CDR1 is SGHDN and CDR2 is FVKESK. The CDR3 is 16 residues long. This CDR3 reads CASSPRLAVNTGELFF. The CDR3, as DNA: TGTGCCAGCAGCCCACGACTAGCGGTGAACACCGGGGAGCTGTTTTTT.

The CDR3 DNA is TGCGCCAGCAGCTCAGACCCGGTACGGACAGATACGCAGTATTTT. It specifies CASSSDPVRTDTQYF. The chain employs TRBV5-1 and TRBJ2-3; D not certain. The CDR3 has 15 residues. Trimming cost V 3 bases and J 3 bases, with 14 bases left between them. Looked up from germline, CDR1 is SGHRS and CDR2 is YFSETQ.

This chain uses TRBV30 with TRBJ1-5; possible D gene TRBD1, 6 bases. Trimming stripped 2 bases from V and 4 bases from J, with 15 bases between. The CDR3 extends over 15 amino acids. Germline assignment: CDR1 GTSNPN and CDR2 SVGIG (reference sequence). The CDR3 is CAWSTRGIFNQPQHF. Here the CDR3 DNA reads TGTGCCTGGAGTACTAGGGGGATTTTTAATCAGCCCCAGCATTTT.